These T cell receptor beta chains were read from a single sample in a study of PD-1 blockade in classical Hodgkin lymphoma. Method: immunoSEQ multiplex PCR; TCRdb's copy keeps in-frame clones and lacks some. The sample lists 84,000 or so clones; roughly 91% were seen once. The sequencing here drew on peripheral blood mononuclear cells (PBMCs), taken before the second cycle of nivolumab. The receptors here all came from a human donor with classical Hodgkin lymphoma. The CDR3 runs from the conserved cysteine through the conserved F or W. Each record gives: V gene, J gene, D gene, clone size, CDR3 DNA, CDR3 protein. The D gene is left open where the match is weak. Clone sizes are given selectively: once, few, many, or a class where the clone is expanded.

TRBV7-9,TRBJ1-4,.,.,TGTGCCAGCTGTGGCAGCCTTAATGAAAAACTGTTTTTT,CASCGSLNEKLFF
TRBV5-6,TRBJ1-2,.,.,TGTGCCAGCAGCTTAACTGATGGCTACACCTTC,CASSLTDGYTF
TRBV4-1,TRBJ1-3,.,once,TGCGCCAGCAGCCAAGTTCCACAGGGAAACACCATATATTTT,CASSQVPQGNTIYF
TRBV18,TRBJ2-7,.,.,TGTGCCAGCTCACCACCTGGCCGCATGAAGTACGAGCAGTACTTC,CASSPPGRMKYEQYF
TRBV5-1,TRBJ2-3,.,.,TGCGCCAGCAGCCTGGGTCCTAGGAGCACAGATACGCAGTATTTT,CASSLGPRSTDTQYF
TRBV7-9,TRBJ2-1,TRBD2,.,TGTGCCAGCGATACTAGCGGGAGCAGCAATGAGCAGTTCTTC,CASDTSGSSNEQFF
TRBV30,TRBJ1-3,.,.,TGTGCCTGGGGAGAACTCGGAAACACCATATATTTT,CAWGELGNTIYF
TRBV20-1,TRBJ1-3,.,.,TGCAGTGCTAGTTTCGAGGACACCATATATTTT,CSASFEDTIYF
TRBV5-1,TRBJ2-2,.,.,TGCGCCAGCAGCTCAGCGGGACAGGAGAACACCGGGGAGCTGTTTTTT,CASSSAGQENTGELFF
TRBV18,TRBJ2-1,TRBD2,.,TGTGCCACCGGTTCTCGTCGGGAGGGCCGCTACAATGAGCAGTTCTTC,CATGSRREGRYNEQFF